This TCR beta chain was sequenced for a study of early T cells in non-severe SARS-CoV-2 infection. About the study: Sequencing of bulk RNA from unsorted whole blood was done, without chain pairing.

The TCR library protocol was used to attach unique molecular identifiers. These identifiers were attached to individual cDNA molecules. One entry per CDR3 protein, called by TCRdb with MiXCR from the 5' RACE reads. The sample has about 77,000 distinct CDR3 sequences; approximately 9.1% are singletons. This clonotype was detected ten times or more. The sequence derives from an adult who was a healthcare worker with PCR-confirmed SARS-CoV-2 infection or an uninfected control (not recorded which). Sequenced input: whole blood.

CDR3 loop: CASSPGDPGGKNIQYF. The CDR3 bases are TGTGCCAGCTCACCTGGGGACCCAGGGGGCAAAAACATTCAGTACTTC. The chain links TRBV18 to TRBJ2-4; 7 nucleotides line up with TRBD1. The ends lost 3 bases at V and 3 bases at J; junction bases unmatched: 8. The CDR3 has 16 amino acids. Germline CDR1 is KGHSH and CDR2 is LQKENI. The full variable domain, completed using reference TRBV18 and TRBJ2-4, is NAGVMQNPRHLVRRRGQEARLRCSPMKGHSHVYWYRQLPEEGLKFMVYLQKENIIDESGMPKERFSAEFPKEGPSILRIQQVVRGDSAAYFCASSPGDPGGKNIQYFGAGTRLSVL.